The rows below give T cell receptor beta chains drawn from one sample of a study of response to subunit inactivated influenza vaccine. From the RT-PCR reads, TCRdb called clonotypes with MiXCR, one entry per CDR3 protein. The table includes around 520,000 distinct CDR3 sequences, about 12% detected once. Sequencing was performed on PBMCs from blood, taken on the day of vaccination. These receptors were taken from a man in his fifties or sixties who received an inactivated influenza vaccine. The CDR3 runs from the conserved cysteine through the conserved F or W. Size values are once, few and many counts, or a class for expanded clones, and some rows have none.

clone_size v_call cdr3_aa
- TRBV5-1 CASSLWDSRGRLDEKLFF
- TRBV7-9 CASRKLAGETQYF
- TRBV12-3/TRBV12-4 CASSLLGRLAGGTSYNEQFF
few TRBV7-2 CASSSGLAGEREQFF
few TRBV5-1 CASSSTAFSDDQETQYF
- TRBV12-3/TRBV12-4 CASTRTGGDQPQHF
- TRBV20-1 CSARDLSSGKAYEQYF
- TRBV29-1 CSVGPTSGSQETQYF
- TRBV5-5 CASSLVRSGGARDTQYF
- TRBV20-1 CSAKQGGVNQPQHF
few TRBV29-1 CSVETGRNQPQHF
- TRBV7-8 CASSLGGFFYEQYF
- TRBV9 CASSVSSGGRNTGELFF
- TRBV7-2 CASSLEGQQSYEQYF
few TRBV4-3 CASRAGVRNTEAFF